The table lists the clone carrying this T cell receptor (beta chain) with a few counts. It was with 60 Vbeta and 13 Jbeta primers that the PCR ran. Measured with immunoSEQ multiplex PCR; TCRdb has only the in-frame clones, and not every one. The sample yields some 120,000 clones, about 74% seen once. This sample stems from a study of cytomegalovirus exposure and HLA in healthy donors. The receptor's source is a woman aged 45 to 65 in good health and CMV-seropositive. The specimen sequenced was PBMCs.

CDR3 DNA: TGTGCCAGCAGGCGCGGTCCTAGATCTAACTATGGCTACACCTTC. This encodes CASRRGPRSNYGYTF. V and J are TRBV6-5 and TRBJ1-2, with D unclear. V shed 6 bases and J shed 0 bases, with 14 bases lying between them. The CDR3 sequence is 15 residues long. Germline values: CDR1 MNHEY, CDR2 SVGAGI.